This T cell receptor (beta chain) was retrieved from a study of T cells after yellow fever vaccination. It was through 5'RACE template switching that TCR cDNA was made, with a universal primer site and UMIs added. TCRdb itself ran the 5' RACE reads through MiXCR, one entry per CDR3 protein. This sample carries 25,000 to 30,000 distinct CDR3 sequences, approximately 4.5% of them seen once, and the ten largest clones take approximately 38%. Many counts were recorded for this clonotype. The CDR3 sequence is 14 residues long. Trimming took 0 bases from V and 8 from J, leaving 13 bases between them. Per germline, CDR1 DFQATT and CDR2 SNEGSKA (reference sequence). General study results and limits: Abundant contaminating clonotypes from the bulk population could appear in FACS-sorted repertoires. Clones from primary vaccination mostly reappeared after the booster (roughly 95% CD4, under 90% CD8).

This TCR was recovered from a young man who received the YFV17D yellow fever vaccine. The chain links TRBV20-1 to TRBJ1-4; D gene unclear. The specimen comprised PBMCs, either bulk or a sorted T-cell subset (CD4+, CD8+, memory, or dextramer-sorted; not recorded which), sampled on the day of the yellow fever booster vaccination. This chain's CDR3 is CSARDLNGAEKLFF. CDR3 nucleotide sequence: TGCAGTGCTAGAGATTTGAATGGAGCGGAAAAACTGTTTTTT.